What follows are 31 T cell receptor beta chains derived from one specimen sequenced in a study of blood T cells in healthy people across ages (dated by TCRdb to the mid-2010s). The library was made by 5' RACE. Reads for this sample came from an Illumina HiSeq 2500. A second roughly 7 to 11 cycle PCR used a sample-barcoded 5' primer and a J-beta primer mix. TCRdb reprocessed the public reads (quality trimming at Q25 with fastp, clone calling with MiXCR) and kept in-frame beta chains. Under each unique CDR3 protein, matching rows form one entry showing the most common genes and DNA. This sample holds fewer than 950,000 distinct CDR3 sequences; 35% to 40% were observed only once. The ten largest clones represent 13% of the sample. Sequenced material: blood. The origin of the receptors is a man between 18 and 29 years old in good health.

This rearrangement joins TRBV6-5 to TRBJ1-6, with D perhaps TRBD1 (5 bases). V lost 5 bases and J lost 10, with 12 bases in between. The CDR3 extends over 13 amino acids. Germline loops: CDR1 MNHEY, CDR2 SVGAGI. In DNA form, the CDR3 reads TGTGCCAGCAGTCGACAGAGCGGATCACCCCTCCACTTT. It translates to CASSRQSGSPLHF.

The rearrangement joins TRBV7-9 to TRBJ1-2; D not certain. V lost 3 bases and J lost 7, with 9 bases in between. The CDR3 spans 12 residues. Per germline, CDR1 SEHNR and CDR2 FQNEAQ (reference sequence). The CDR3 loop reads CASSFNSGGYTF. The CDR3 DNA reads as TGTGCCAGCAGCTTTAATTCAGGTGGCTACACCTTC.

The J gene is TRBJ2-7, the V gene TRBV20-1, with D perhaps matching TRBD2 (5 bases). The CDR3 length is 14 residues. Per germline, CDR1 DFQATT and CDR2 SNEGSKA (reference sequence). V was shortened by 2 bases and J by 2 bases, with 13 bases between the two germline ends. The DNA of the CDR3 is TGCAGTGCTAGAATGGCCCCCGGGGCCTACGAGCAGTACTTC. This codes for CSARMAPGAYEQYF.

A single count supports this clonotype. J is TRBJ1-2 and V is TRBV6-2 or TRBV6-3; no firm D call. The CDR3 extends over 13 amino acids. V lost 7 bases and J lost 2, with 11 bases in between. Germline CDR1 is MNHEY and CDR2 is SVGEGT. The CDR3 loop is CASTRYKNYGYTF. The CDR3 DNA follows: TGTGCCAGCACCCGATACAAAAACTATGGCTACACCTTC.

The DNA of the CDR3 is TGCGCCAGCGGCCAGGACAACTATGGCTACACCTTC. It translates to CASGQDNYGYTF. This chain connects TRBV5-1 to TRBJ1-2, with unresolved D. The CDR3 is made up of 12 amino acids. Deletions cut 7 bases from V and 2 bases from J, with 9 bases between. Germline V lookup: CDR1 SGHRS, CDR2 YFSETQ.

J is TRBJ2-1 and V is TRBV4-1; the D is unclear. There are 15 residues in the CDR3. Germline V CDR1 and CDR2: MGHRA, YSYEKL. V was pared by 1 base and J by 5 bases, with 12 bases between. The CDR3 region has the DNA TGCGCCAGCAGCCAAGGAAGGTTGTGGGACAATGAGCAGTTCTTC. Protein product: CASSQGRLWDNEQFF.

This clonotype occurred once. In DNA form, the CDR3 reads TGTGCCAGCACCTTGACGCAGAACTATGGCTACACCTTC. Translated, it gives CASTLTQNYGYTF. The chain employs TRBV28 and TRBJ1-2; D remains ambiguous. Trimming stripped 7 bases from V and 2 bases from J, with 11 bases between. In germline, CDR1 is MDHEN, CDR2 SYDVKM. The CDR3 extends over 13 amino acids.

The chain combines TRBV2 with TRBJ2-5, with D possibly matching TRBD2 (7 bases). CDR1 and CDR2 (germline): SNHLY, FYNNEI. CDR3 length equals 18 residues. Trimming removed 2 bases from V and 2 bases from J, with 21 bases in between. CDR3 sequence reads: CASSEYGGRAGSQETQYF. DNA for the CDR3: TGTGCCAGCAGTGAATACGGGGGGCGAGCGGGGTCTCAAGAGACCCAGTACTTC.

The chain couples TRBV6-2 or TRBV6-3 to TRBJ1-5; 8 nucleotides agree with TRBD1. Germline V lookup: CDR1 MNHEY, CDR2 SVGEGT. The CDR3 length is 13 residues. With V trimmed by 5 bases and J by 7 bases, 4 bases remained unmatched. The CDR3 DNA reads TGTGCCAGCAGTCTCCGGGACAGGCAGCCCCAGCATTTT. Residues: CASSLRDRQPQHF.

The chain uses TRBV24-1 and TRBJ2-2; weak D call: TRBD2 (6 bases). Between the trimmed V and J ends, which lost 3 bases and 5 bases, there was a span of 15 bases. CDR1 is KGHDR and CDR2 is SFDVKD in the germline V gene. The CDR3 has 16 residues. This CDR3 reads CATSDPRGGETGELFF. CDR3 bases: TGTGCCACCAGTGATCCGCGGGGCGGTGAGACCGGGGAGCTGTTTTTT.

This chain connects TRBV10-3 to TRBJ2-5, with D perhaps being TRBD1 or TRBD2 (6 bases each). The J call may be faulty, since TRBJ2-7 better matches the DNA end. Germline CDR1 ENHRY, CDR2 SYGVKD. The CDR3 contains 17 residues. In nucleotides, the CDR3 is TGTGCCATCAGTGCCCAAGCCGGGACAAGACTAGGCGACGAGCAGTACTTC. It codes for CAISAQAGTRLGDEQYF.

This clonotype was counted a few times. The J gene is TRBJ1-4, the V gene TRBV3-1; D remains ambiguous. Per the germline V gene, CDR1 is LGHDT and CDR2 is YNNKEL (reference sequence). V gave up 2 bases and J gave up 6 bases, with 4 bases separating them. This CDR3 region has 12 residues. CDR3 protein: CASSQWYEKLFF. CDR3 coding DNA: TGTGCCAGCAGCCAATGGTATGAAAAACTGTTTTTT.

This clonotype was observed many times. The chain joins TRBV29-1 to TRBJ2-5; D is unclear. The germline V and J ends were trimmed by 5 bases and 7 bases, with 14 bases remaining between them. In germline, CDR1 is SQVTM, CDR2 ANQGSEA. The CDR3 has 12 amino acids. Here the CDR3 reads CSVRLDSRTQYF. CDR3 nucleotides: TGCAGCGTTAGGTTGGATTCCAGGACCCAGTACTTC.

The chain carries TRBV7-2 and TRBJ2-1; D possibly uses TRBD1 or TRBD2 (5 bases each). CDR3 length: 14 residues. Germline V gene data show CDR1 as SGHTA and CDR2 as FQGNSA. Trimming shortened V by 9 bases and J by 6 bases, and 18 bases separated the two germline ends. The CDR3 region has the DNA TGTGCCAGGGGTAGGGGTCGGGGAACCAATGAGCAGTTCTTC. Translation: CARGRGRGTNEQFF.

This clonotype was seen a few times. The J gene is TRBJ1-5, the V gene TRBV12-5; 9 bases are a match to TRBD1. Trimming removed 6 bases from V and 0 bases from J; junction bases left unmatched: 9. In germline, CDR1 is LGHNT, CDR2 FRNRAP. This CDR3 is 17 amino acids long. The CDR3 is CASGLGRDRASNQPQHF. CDR3 bases: TGTGCTAGTGGCCTGGGTCGGGACAGGGCTAGCAATCAGCCCCAGCATTTT.

The genes are TRBV20-1 and TRBJ2-5; 8 bases agree with TRBD2. The V gene end was trimmed by 5 bases and the J gene end by 7 bases; junction bases not matched to a gene: 12. The CDR3 runs 14 residues. CDR1 is DFQATT, CDR2 SNEGSKA, per germline (reference sequence). CDR3 amino acids: CSALYGGGGVTQYF. The CDR3 DNA follows: TGCAGTGCTCTGTACGGGGGGGGAGGTGTGACCCAGTACTTC.

The chain has TRBV4-1 and TRBJ1-5; no clear D. Germline lookup yields CDR1 MGHRA and CDR2 YSYEKL. CDR3 size: 15 residues. The V end was cut by 0 bases, the J end by 7 bases, with 13 bases between. The CDR3 loop reads CASSQDPGSRQPQHF. CDR3 in DNA: TGCGCCAGCAGCCAAGATCCGGGCAGCCGGCAGCCCCAGCATTTT.

This clonotype was seen only a few times. The chain carries TRBV4-1 and TRBJ1-1, with D possibly matching TRBD1 (5 bases). CDR1 is MGHRA and CDR2 is YSYEKL in the germline V gene. V gave up 2 bases and J gave up 5 bases, with 9 bases separating them. This CDR3 has 13 amino acids. Written as DNA, the CDR3 is TGCGCCAGCAGCCAACAGGGCGCTACTGAAGCTTTCTTT. Translated, it gives CASSQQGATEAFF.

This clonotype has just a few counts. The chain joins TRBV5-1 to TRBJ2-7; D is possibly TRBD1 (5 bases). V lost 8 bases and J 4 bases, leaving 16 bases between the germline ends. This CDR3 is 13 amino acids long. Germline V lookup: CDR1 SGHRS, CDR2 YFSETQ. The CDR3 coding sequence is TGCGCCAGTGCGACAGTCCCCGAGTACGAGCAGTACTTC. Protein: CASATVPEYEQYF.

Notes on this clonotype: A read error is possible here, since a much larger clone lies one base away. The V and J genes are TRBV7-2 and TRBJ2-5, with D possibly TRBD2 on 5 matching bases. The J call may be in error: the DNA end matches TRBJ2-1 better. CDR1 is SGHTA and CDR2 is FQGNSA in the germline V gene. There are 13 residues in the CDR3. The CDR3 protein is CASSQDYQETQFF. CDR3 nucleotide sequence: TGTGCCAGCAGCCAAGACTACCAAGAGACCCAGTTCTTC.

This clonotype was detected only a few times. This chain links TRBV7-2 with TRBJ2-1; 10 nucleotides line up with TRBD2. With 7 bases clipped from V and 9 bases from J, the junction kept 9 bases outside the gene matches. Germline CDR1 reads SGHTA; CDR2 reads FQGNSA. The CDR3 length is 14 residues. The CDR3 DNA reads TGTGCCAGCATCAAAACTAGCGGGGTCCTTGAGCAGTTCTTC. It specifies CASIKTSGVLEQFF.

Ten or more counts support this clonotype. The rearrangement links TRBV6-5 to TRBJ2-7; tentatively, D is TRBD1 (6 bases). Germline V gene sequence: CDR1 MNHEY, CDR2 SVGAGI. The CDR3 runs 18 residues. V was shortened by 6 bases and J by 1 base, with 25 bases between the two germline ends. The CDR3 DNA reads TGTGCCAGCAGCTTACTCGACGCCGTTCAGGGGACATCCTACGAGCAGTACTTC. It is translated as CASSLLDAVQGTSYEQYF.

This clonotype was recorded a few times. V is TRBV5-1 and J is TRBJ1-4; D is unclear. V gave up 0 bases and J gave up 8 bases, with 8 bases separating them. This CDR3 region has 13 residues. Germline assignment: CDR1 SGHRS and CDR2 YFSETQ. The chain's CDR3 is CASSLVPAEKLFF. The CDR3 DNA sequence: TGCGCCAGCAGCTTGGTACCGGCAGAAAAACTGTTTTTT.

A few counts support this clonotype. CDR3 amino acids: CASGEGAKSSYNEQFF. The CDR3 DNA is TGTGCCAGCGGGGAGGGGGCCAAGAGCTCCTACAATGAGCAGTTCTTC. The chain carries TRBV6-6 and TRBJ2-1; D may match TRBD1 or TRBD2 (7 bases each). CDR3 length equals 16 residues. The germline V gene encodes CDR1 MNHNY and CDR2 SVGAGI (reference sequence). The V and J ends lost 8 bases and 0 bases respectively, with 17 bases between them.

This chain connects TRBV7-2 to TRBJ1-6; no clear D gene. The germline V and J ends were trimmed by 5 bases and 11 bases, with 16 bases remaining between them. Germline CDR1 is SGHTA and CDR2 is FQGNSA. The CDR3 covers 14 residues. The CDR3 region is CASSPTWVNPPLHF. CDR3 in DNA: TGTGCCAGCAGCCCCACCTGGGTCAATCCACCCCTCCACTTT.

This clonotype was seen at least ten times. V and J are TRBV20-1 and TRBJ2-1, with D possibly called TRBD1 or TRBD2 (5 bases each). The germline gives CDR1 DFQATT, CDR2 SNEGSKA (reference sequence). Trimming removed 4 bases at V and 4 bases at J, with 14 bases between. This CDR3 comprises 14 residues. The CDR3 DNA is TGCAGTGCTACCGACAGCTCGGGATACAATGAGCAGTTCTTC. It specifies CSATDSSGYNEQFF.

The chain has TRBV5-1 and TRBJ2-6; TRBD2 agrees at 7 bases. Trimming at V came to 7 bases and at J to 0 bases, leaving 7 bases not matched to a gene. This CDR3 contains 16 residues. The germline V gene encodes CDR1 SGHRS and CDR2 YFSETQ. CDR3 sequence reads: CASLPSGSSGANVLTF. For the CDR3, the DNA is TGCGCCAGCCTTCCTAGCGGATCCTCTGGGGCCAACGTCCTGACTTTC.

This clonotype was picked up a small number of times. The chain's CDR3 is CASSVGTGGNRDTGELFF. The CDR3 nucleotides are TGTGCCAGCAGCGTTGGGACAGGGGGCAATCGGGACACCGGGGAGCTGTTTTTT. The chain couples TRBV9 to TRBJ2-2; the match to TRBD1 covers 12 bases. CDR1 is SGDLS and CDR2 is YYNGEE in the germline V gene. V was clipped by 2 bases and J by 3 bases; unmatched bases: 8. The CDR3 is 18 amino acids.

The genes are TRBV11-2 and TRBJ2-1; 7 bases are shared with TRBD1. The germline V gene encodes CDR1 SGHAT and CDR2 FQNNGV. J was trimmed by 12 bases and V by 5 bases; bases with no gene match: 4. The length of the CDR3 is 11 residues. The CDR3 loop reads CASSESGGQFF. The CDR3 DNA is TGTGCCAGCAGCGAATCAGGGGGGCAGTTCTTC.

CDR3 in DNA: TGTGCCAGCAGTGATACAGGGATGCACGAGCAGTACTTC. It yields the protein CASSDTGMHEQYF. V usage is TRBV25-1 and J usage is TRBJ2-5, with D perhaps matching TRBD1 (6 bases). The better agreement between TRBJ2-7 and the DNA end casts doubt on the J call. Germline CDR1 MGHDK, CDR2 SYGVNS. The CDR3 loop spans 13 amino acids.

This clonotype was counted only a few times. The DNA for the CDR3 is TGTGCCAGCAGCTCCCGTCTCGGAGGGACAGATGGCTACACCTTC. This encodes CASSSRLGGTDGYTF. The rearrangement links TRBV7-2 to TRBJ1-2, with 7 positions matching TRBD1. V lost 4 bases, J lost 6 bases, and 11 bases stayed unmatched. CDR3 length: 15 residues. Per germline, CDR1 SGHTA and CDR2 FQGNSA.